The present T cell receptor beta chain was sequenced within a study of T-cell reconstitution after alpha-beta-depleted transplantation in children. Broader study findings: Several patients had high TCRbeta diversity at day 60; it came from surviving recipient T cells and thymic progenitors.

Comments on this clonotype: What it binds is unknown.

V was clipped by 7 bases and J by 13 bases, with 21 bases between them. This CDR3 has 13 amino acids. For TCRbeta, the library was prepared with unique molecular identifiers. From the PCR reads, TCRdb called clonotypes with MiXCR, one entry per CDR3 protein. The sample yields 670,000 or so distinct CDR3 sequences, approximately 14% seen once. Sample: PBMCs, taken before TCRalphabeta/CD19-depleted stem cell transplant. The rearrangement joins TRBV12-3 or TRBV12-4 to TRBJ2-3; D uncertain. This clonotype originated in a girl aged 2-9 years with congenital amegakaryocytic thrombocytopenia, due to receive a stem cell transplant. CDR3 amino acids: CASTPPLETRKYF. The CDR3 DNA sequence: TGTGCCAGCACCCCTCCTCTTGAGACCAGAAAGTATTTT.